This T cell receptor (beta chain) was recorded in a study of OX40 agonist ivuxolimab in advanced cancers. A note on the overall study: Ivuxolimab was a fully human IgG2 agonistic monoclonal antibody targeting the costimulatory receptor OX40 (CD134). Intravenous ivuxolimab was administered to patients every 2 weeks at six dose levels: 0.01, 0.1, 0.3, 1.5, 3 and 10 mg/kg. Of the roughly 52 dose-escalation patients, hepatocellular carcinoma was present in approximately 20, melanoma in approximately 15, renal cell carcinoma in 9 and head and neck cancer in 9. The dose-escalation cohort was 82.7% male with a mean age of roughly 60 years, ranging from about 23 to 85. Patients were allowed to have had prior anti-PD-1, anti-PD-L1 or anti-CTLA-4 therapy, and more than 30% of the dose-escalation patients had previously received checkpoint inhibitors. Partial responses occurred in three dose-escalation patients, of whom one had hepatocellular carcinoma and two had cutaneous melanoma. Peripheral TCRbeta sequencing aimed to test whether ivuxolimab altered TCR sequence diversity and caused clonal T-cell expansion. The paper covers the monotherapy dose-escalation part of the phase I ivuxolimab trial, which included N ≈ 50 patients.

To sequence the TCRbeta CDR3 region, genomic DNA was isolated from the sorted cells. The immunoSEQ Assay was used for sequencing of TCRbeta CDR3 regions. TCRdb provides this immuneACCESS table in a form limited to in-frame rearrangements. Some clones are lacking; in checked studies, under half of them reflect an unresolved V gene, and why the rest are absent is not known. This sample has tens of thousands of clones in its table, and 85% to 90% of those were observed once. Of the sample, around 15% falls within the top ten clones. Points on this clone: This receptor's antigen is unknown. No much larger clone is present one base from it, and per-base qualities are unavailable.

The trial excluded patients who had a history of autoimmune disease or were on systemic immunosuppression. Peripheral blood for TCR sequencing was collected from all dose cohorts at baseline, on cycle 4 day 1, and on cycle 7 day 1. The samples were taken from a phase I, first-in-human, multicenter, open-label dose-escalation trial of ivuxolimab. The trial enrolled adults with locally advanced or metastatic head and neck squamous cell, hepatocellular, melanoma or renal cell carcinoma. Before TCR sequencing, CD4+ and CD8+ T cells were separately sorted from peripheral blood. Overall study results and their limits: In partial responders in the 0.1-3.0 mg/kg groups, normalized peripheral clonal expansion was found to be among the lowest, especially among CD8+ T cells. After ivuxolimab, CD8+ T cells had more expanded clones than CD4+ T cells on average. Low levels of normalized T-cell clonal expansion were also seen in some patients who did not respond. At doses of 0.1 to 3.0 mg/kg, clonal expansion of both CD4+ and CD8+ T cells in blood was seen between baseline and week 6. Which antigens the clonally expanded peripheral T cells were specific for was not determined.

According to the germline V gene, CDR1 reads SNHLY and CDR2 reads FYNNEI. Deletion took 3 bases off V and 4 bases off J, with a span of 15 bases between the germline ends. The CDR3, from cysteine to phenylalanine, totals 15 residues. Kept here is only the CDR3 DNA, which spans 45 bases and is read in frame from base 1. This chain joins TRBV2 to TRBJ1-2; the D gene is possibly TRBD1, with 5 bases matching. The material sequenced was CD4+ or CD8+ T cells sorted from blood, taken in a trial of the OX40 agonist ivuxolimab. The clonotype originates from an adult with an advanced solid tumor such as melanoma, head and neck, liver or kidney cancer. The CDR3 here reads CASSDIPGSIYGYTF. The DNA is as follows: TGTGCCAGCAGTGATATCCCAGGGAGTATCTATGGCTACACCTTC.